Below, 9 T cell receptor beta chains from the same sample are listed, as sequenced in a study of PD-L1 blockade in urothelial cancer. Time point defined: peripheral blood 6 weeks after treatment start. Some clones are missing from TCRdb's copy, which holds only in-frame ones; the method was immunoSEQ multiplex PCR. The table lists around 19,000 clones, over 75% of them singletons, with 1.5% to 2% in the top ten. Here the sequenced sample was PBMCs, taken around atezolizumab (anti-PD-L1) treatment. Source of these receptors: a man in his forties or fifties with urothelial cancer.

This sequence joins TRBV19 and TRBJ2-4, with 10 bases fitting TRBD1. V trimming: 5 bases; J trimming: 7 bases; junction bases outside the gene matches: 8. CDR1 is LNHDA, CDR2 SQIVND, per germline (reference sequence). The CDR3 runs to 15 residues. The CDR3 loop is CASSLLPGQGNIQYF. The CDR3 coding sequence is TGTGCCAGTAGTCTATTACCGGGACAGGGGAACATTCAGTACTTC.

CDR3: CASSVGLASSYNEQFF. DNA for the CDR3: TGTGCCAGCAGCGTGGGACTAGCGAGCTCCTACAATGAGCAGTTCTTC. The V and J genes are TRBV9 and TRBJ2-1, with 10 bases fitting TRBD2. Germline trimming cut 2 bases from V and 0 bases from J; bases unmatched to any gene: 2. The CDR3 contains 16 residues. Germline V CDR1 and CDR2: SGDLS, YYNGEE.

This clone has more than one count but fewer than ten. The chain links TRBV18 to TRBJ1-1; TRBD1 agrees at 9 bases. This CDR3 spans 18 amino acids. V lost 3 bases to trimming and J lost 6 bases; unmatched junction nucleotides: 17. Per germline, CDR1 KGHSH and CDR2 LQKENI. For the CDR3, the DNA is TGTGCCAGCTCACCGCGAACAGGGGGCGGGATGGGAGTCCCTGAAGCTTTCTTT. Protein: CASSPRTGGGMGVPEAFF.

This clone was picked up one time. The rearrangement uses TRBV9 and TRBJ1-1; 7 bases align to TRBD1. The CDR3 is 12 amino acids. With V trimmed by 8 bases and J by 1 base, 2 bases remained unmatched. The germline V gene has CDR1 SGDLS and CDR2 YYNGEE. The CDR3 loop reads CASGTANTEAFF. In nucleotides, the CDR3 is TGTGCCAGTGGGACAGCGAACACTGAAGCTTTCTTT.

The V call is TRBV4-1, the J call TRBJ1-2, with a weak D call TRBD1 (6 bases). The CDR3 totals 15 residues. The V gene lost 4 bases and the J gene lost 7 bases, with 19 bases spanning the gap. Germline V gene lookup returns CDR1 MGHRA and CDR2 YSYEKL. Here the CDR3 reads CASSPGKGDYFGYTF. The CDR3 nucleotides read TGCGCCAGCAGCCCCGGCAAGGGGGATTACTTTGGCTACACCTTC.

As DNA, the CDR3 is TGTGCCAGTAGTATAGGGAGCGGAAGCGGGAGCACCTACGAGCAGTACTTC. Protein sequence: CASSIGSGSGSTYEQYF. The V call is TRBV19, the J call TRBJ2-7, with 8 bases matching TRBD2. V was pared by 1 base and J by 2 bases, with 10 bases of the junction left unmatched. The CDR3 is 17 residues long. Looked up from germline, CDR1 is LNHDA and CDR2 is SQIVND (reference sequence). Together with reference TRBV19 and TRBJ2-7, the CDR3 gives the full variable domain: DGGITQSPKYLFRKEGQNVTLSCEQNLNHDAMYWYRQDPGQGLRLIYYSQIVNDFQKGDIAEGYSVSREKKESFPLTVTSAQKNPTAFYLCASSIGSGSGSTYEQYFGPGTRLTVT.

The rearrangement links TRBV4-1 to TRBJ2-5, with 10 nucleotides matching TRBD2. The germline V gene has CDR1 MGHRA and CDR2 YSYEKL. V lost 2 bases to trimming and J lost 7 bases; unmatched junction nucleotides: 10. The CDR3 runs to 16 residues. The CDR3 nucleotides are TGCGCCAGCAGCCAACCCCGGACTAGCGGCCGGAGGACCCAGTACTTC. This gives the protein CASSQPRTSGRRTQYF.

This rearrangement joins TRBV7-9 to TRBJ2-1; D unclear. In germline, CDR1 is SEHNR, CDR2 FQNEAQ (reference sequence). The V gene lost 5 bases and the J gene lost 1 base, with 3 bases spanning the gap. This CDR3 comprises 12 residues. CDR3 DNA sequence: TGTGCCAGCAGCCCTTCCTACAATGAGCAGTTCTTC. This translates into CASSPSYNEQFF. The whole variable domain, remainder taken from reference TRBV7-9 and TRBJ2-1, is DTGVSQNPRHKITKRGQNVTFRCDPISEHNRLYWYRQTLGQGPEFLTYFQNEAQLEKSRLLSDRFSAERPKGSFSTLEIQRTEQGDSAMYLCASSPSYNEQFFGPGTRLTVL.

This chain uses TRBV10-3 with TRBJ2-7; D call uncertain. Germline V gene data show CDR1 as ENHRY and CDR2 as SYGVKD. CDR3 length equals 13 residues. Deletions cut 3 bases from V and 3 bases from J, with 9 bases between. This chain's CDR3 is CAISDPGFYEQYV. For the CDR3, the DNA is TGTGCCATCAGTGATCCGGGTTTCTACGAGCAGTACGTC.